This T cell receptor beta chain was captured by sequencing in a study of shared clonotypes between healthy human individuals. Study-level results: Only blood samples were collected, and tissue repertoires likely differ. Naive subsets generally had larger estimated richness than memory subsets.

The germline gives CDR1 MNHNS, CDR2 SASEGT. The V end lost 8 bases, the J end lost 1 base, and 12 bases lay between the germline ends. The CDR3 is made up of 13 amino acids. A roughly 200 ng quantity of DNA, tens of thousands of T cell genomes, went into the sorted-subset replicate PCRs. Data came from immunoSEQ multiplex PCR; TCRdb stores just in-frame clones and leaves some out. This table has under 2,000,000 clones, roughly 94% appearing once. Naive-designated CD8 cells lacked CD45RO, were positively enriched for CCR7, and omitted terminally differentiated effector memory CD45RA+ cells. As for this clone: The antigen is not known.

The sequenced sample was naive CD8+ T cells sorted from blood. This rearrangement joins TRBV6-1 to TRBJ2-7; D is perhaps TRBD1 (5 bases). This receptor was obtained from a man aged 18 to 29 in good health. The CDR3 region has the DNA TGTGCCAGCGGCCACAGACAGTCCTACGAGCAGTACTTC. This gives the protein CASGHRQSYEQYF.